The subject of this entry is one TCR beta chain. Antigen unknown. A read error may produce the germline difference seen at one junction end. This sample also contains other DNA sequences that code for the same CDR3. This sample is drawn from a study of T cell clones after liver transplantation. In the study overall: In this trial, immunosuppression withdrawal was attempted within 2 years of liver transplant.

Libraries were prepared by immunoSEQ multiplex PCR; TCRdb keeps only in-frame clonotypes and omits some of them. There are around 43,000 clones in the sample; around 83% occur only once, and roughly 2.5% lies in the top ten. The CDR3 has 13 amino acids. CDR1 MNHNY and CDR2 SVGAGI come from the germline V gene (reference sequence). Notes on the study in general: Graft donor-reactive T cells possibly entered the graft instead of undergoing deletion. The donor-reactive repertoire was only partly measurable in a couple of subjects, lacking donor cells.

The starting material was CD4+ T cells from blood, obtained 24 months after liver transplant. The TCR sequence derives from a human patient who received a liver transplant. The graft donor may have given rise to some T cells. The chain joins TRBV6-6 to TRBJ1-1, with a possible D match to TRBD1 (5 bases). CDR3 nucleotide sequence: TGTGCCACCCTCGGGACCTTGAAAACTGAAGCTTTCTTT. This encodes CATLGTLKTEAFF.